The TCR beta chain under discussion was sequenced for a study of T-cell reconstitution after alpha-beta-depleted transplantation in children (TCRdb year 2016). In terms of the full investigation: T-cell immune reconstitution after TCRalphabeta/CD19-depleted allogeneic hematopoietic cell transplantation in children was quantitatively tracked in the study by means of TCR repertoire profiling. Findings and caveats that apply to the study as a whole: Over subsequent months, a decline in hyperexpanded clone frequencies was noted, and after one year, T-cell counts and TCRbeta diversity were mostly ascribed to newly produced T cells. Apparently early alphabetaT-cell count recovery about two months after transplant reportedly relied on only several hundred rapidly expanded clones derived from non-depleted graft cells. In some patients, high TCRbeta diversity at day 60 was attributed to recipient T cells and intrathymic progenitors that had survived conditioning.

Explained via the paper, the treatment or condition label denotes: allogeneic hematopoietic cell transplantation with graft depleted of TCRalphabeta T cells and CD19 B cells. The children who served as transplant recipients had been given grafts of TCRalphabeta/CD19-depleted allogeneic hematopoietic cells. Libraries were prepared through PCR. These reads were obtained on an Illumina HiSeq 2500. TCR library preparation used molecular barcoding, with unique molecular identifiers applied to normalize quantification of the TCRbeta repertoire. TCRdb handled the public reads itself, with Q25 trimming in fastp and clone calling in MiXCR, and kept productive beta chains. Each CDR3 protein appears once, grouped with its most common genes and DNA. In all, the sample holds about 170,000 distinct CDR3 sequences, and over 8.5% of those were seen once. Over 10% of the sample is held by the ten biggest clonotypes.

In this sample, this clonotype turned up many times. This receptor's antigen is unknown. No base qualities exist here, and no much larger clone lies one base off it. V loses 3 bases of germline sequence and J loses 5 bases, and the interval between the two ends is 19 bases. For CDR1 and CDR2, the germline V gene (reference sequence) lists DFQATT and SNEGSKA. The CDR3 goes from the cysteine to the phenylalanine over 15 residues. Just CDR3 DNA is preserved here, 45 bases in frame from base 1. The chain is assembled from TRBV20-1 and TRBJ2-5; the D segment could be TRBD2, given 5 matching bases. This receptor was taken from a boy aged 2-15 years with acute myeloid leukemia, due to receive a stem cell transplant. This specimen was PBMCs, taken before TCRalphabeta/CD19-depleted stem cell transplant. The bases read TGCAGTGCTAGTCGGCTTCCTTTACTAGGGGAGACCCAGTACTTC. Its product reads: CSASRLPLLGETQYF.